A selection of T cell receptor beta chains follows, all from one sample in a study of T cell responses to AZD1222 COVID-19 vaccine. Here immunoSEQ multiplex PCR was the method, and the copy in TCRdb shows in-frame clones only, minus some. This table has some 100,000 clones, 85% to 90% appearing once. The input for sequencing was peripheral blood, taken on day 0 of AZD1222 vaccination. These receptors were taken from an adult in good health. Each CDR3 is given with its conserved first and last residue. Each record gives: V gene, J gene, D gene, clone size, CDR3 DNA, CDR3 protein. D genes are given only for firm matches. Clone size, where shown, is once, few, many, or a class for clones that have expanded.

V: TRBV3-1/TRBV3-2; J: TRBJ2-5; D: NA; size: NA; DNA: TGTGCCAGCAGCCAAGATCTCGCCCCAGAGACCCAGTACTTC; CDR3: CASSQDLAPETQYF
V: TRBV5-1; J: TRBJ2-2; D: TRBD1; size: NA; DNA: TGCGCCAGCAGCTTACAGGGGGTGAACACCGGGGAGCTGTTTTTT; CDR3: CASSLQGVNTGELFF
V: TRBV18; J: TRBJ1-4; D: NA; size: NA; DNA: TGTGCCAGCTCAAGTGATAGAAACGAAAAACTGTTTTTT; CDR3: CASSSDRNEKLFF
V: TRBV5-1; J: TRBJ2-1; D: TRBD1; size: once; DNA: TGCGCCAGCAGCTTCCCGGGACAGGGGGATCTTAGCTCCTACAATGAGCAGTTCTTC; CDR3: CASSFPGQGDLSSYNEQFF
V: TRBV27; J: TRBJ1-2; D: TRBD1; size: NA; DNA: TGTGCCAGCAGTCAACGGTCCGGGACAGGGGATGGCTACACCTTC; CDR3: CASSQRSGTGDGYTF
V: TRBV29-1; J: TRBJ1-1; D: NA; size: NA; DNA: TGCAGCGTTGGGTGGGGAAGGACTGAAGCTTTCTTT; CDR3: CSVGWGRTEAFF
V: TRBV7-9; J: TRBJ1-1; D: NA; size: NA; DNA: TGTGCCAGCAGCTTCTCCGCGAACACTGAAGCTTTCTTT; CDR3: CASSFSANTEAFF
V: TRBV6-6; J: TRBJ2-5; D: TRBD2; size: NA; DNA: TGTGCCAGCACCTCGAGTAGCGGGGGAGAAGAGACCCAGTACTTC; CDR3: CASTSSSGGEETQYF
V: TRBV6-5; J: TRBJ1-3; D: NA; size: few; DNA: TGTGCCAGCGGGGGCCGATCTGGAAACACCATATATTTT; CDR3: CASGGRSGNTIYF
V: TRBV2; J: TRBJ1-4; D: NA; size: NA; DNA: TGTGCCAGCAGTGAACCCGACAGCCACGGTGAAAAACTGTTTTTT; CDR3: CASSEPDSHGEKLFF
V: TRBV5-1; J: TRBJ2-2; D: NA; size: few; DNA: TGCGCCAGCAGCTTGATGTCAGGGGCTCCCGGGGAGCTGTTTTTT; CDR3: CASSLMSGAPGELFF
V: TRBV15; J: TRBJ1-1; D: NA; size: NA; DNA: TGTGCCACCAGCAGAGTTGGTGCAGAAGCTTTCTTT; CDR3: CATSRVGAEAFF
V: TRBV10-3; J: TRBJ1-1; D: NA; size: NA; DNA: TGTGCCACCACGGACAGACCCAACACTGAAGCTTTCTTT; CDR3: CATTDRPNTEAFF
V: TRBV10-1; J: TRBJ1-2; D: TRBD1; size: NA; DNA: TGCGCCAGCAGTGAGTCGGAGCGGACAGGACCCTTTAACTATGGCTACACCTTC; CDR3: CASSESERTGPFNYGYTF
V: TRBV11-3; J: TRBJ2-2; D: NA; size: NA; DNA: TGTGCCAGCAGCTTTGGGGGGTACGGGGAGCTGTTTTTT; CDR3: CASSFGGYGELFF
V: TRBV7-8; J: TRBJ1-6; D: NA; size: NA; DNA: TGTGCCAGCAGCTTAGCGGGAGGGAGGAATTCACCCCTCCACTTT; CDR3: CASSLAGGRNSPLHF
V: TRBV7-8; J: TRBJ1-2; D: NA; size: NA; DNA: TGTGCCAGCAGCTTAAATGGGGACCCTAACTATGGCTACACCTTC; CDR3: CASSLNGDPNYGYTF
V: TRBV27; J: TRBJ1-2; D: NA; size: NA; DNA: TGTGCCAGCAGGACCTCAGAGGGAACTAACTATGGCTACACCTTC; CDR3: CASRTSEGTNYGYTF
V: TRBV19; J: TRBJ2-7; D: NA; size: NA; DNA: TGTGCCAGTAGTATAGACCTCAGGAGCTCCTACGAGCAGTACTTC; CDR3: CASSIDLRSSYEQYF
V: TRBV4-2; J: TRBJ2-3; D: TRBD2; size: NA; DNA: TGTGCCAGCAGCCAAAGTAGCGGGGGAGGCACAGATACGCAGTATTTT; CDR3: CASSQSSGGGTDTQYF
V: TRBV6-5; J: TRBJ2-5; D: TRBD1; size: NA; DNA: TGTGCCAGCAGTTACAGGGACAGGGGCGGAGAGACCCAGTACTTC; CDR3: CASSYRDRGGETQYF
V: TRBV9; J: TRBJ1-1; D: NA; size: NA; DNA: TGTGCCAGCAGCGTAGTGACAGGGAACACTGAAGCTTTCTTT; CDR3: CASSVVTGNTEAFF
V: TRBV4-2; J: TRBJ2-7; D: TRBD1; size: NA; DNA: TGTGCCAGCAGCCAAAGGGGACAGAACTACGAGCAGTACTTC; CDR3: CASSQRGQNYEQYF
V: TRBV7-9; J: TRBJ1-1; D: TRBD1; size: few; DNA: TGTGCCAGCCGACCGAGACGACAGGGGCTGAACACTGAAGCTTTCTTT; CDR3: CASRPRRQGLNTEAFF
V: TRBV9; J: TRBJ2-1; D: TRBD2; size: NA; DNA: TGTGCCAGCAGCGGCGGACTAGCGGCATACAATGAGCAGTTCTTC; CDR3: CASSGGLAAYNEQFF
V: TRBV4-1; J: TRBJ1-2; D: TRBD1; size: NA; DNA: TGCGCCAGCAGCCAAGGCCCAGGGGGTCTGGGCATTGGCTACACCTTC; CDR3: CASSQGPGGLGIGYTF
V: TRBV24-1; J: TRBJ1-1; D: NA; size: once; DNA: TGTGCCACCAGTGACTCCCGGATTGGGGGGAACACTGAAGCTTTCTTT; CDR3: CATSDSRIGGNTEAFF
V: TRBV6-2/TRBV6-3; J: TRBJ1-3; D: NA; size: once; DNA: TGTGCCAGCAGTTCCAGTGGTGGAGGAAACACCATATATTTT; CDR3: CASSSSGGGNTIYF
V: TRBV5-5; J: TRBJ2-3; D: TRBD1; size: NA; DNA: TGTGCCAGCAGCTTGGCCGGGACAGGGCGCGGAATGGAGACGCAGTATTTT; CDR3: CASSLAGTGRGMETQYF
V: TRBV5-1; J: TRBJ2-5; D: NA; size: NA; DNA: TGCGCCAGCAGCTTAACGACAAGCAGAGAGACCCAGTACTTC; CDR3: CASSLTTSRETQYF
V: TRBV6-2/TRBV6-3; J: TRBJ2-1; D: TRBD1; size: NA; DNA: TGTGCCAGCAGTTACTCAGGGACAGGGAATAGTGAGCAGTTCTTC; CDR3: CASSYSGTGNSEQFF
V: TRBV5-1; J: TRBJ2-7; D: NA; size: NA; DNA: TGCGCCAGCAGCTTGGCCTTAGCAGGGACCCACGAGCAGTACTTC; CDR3: CASSLALAGTHEQYF
V: TRBV7-2; J: TRBJ2-3; D: NA; size: once; DNA: TGTGCCAGCAGCCCAGGACGTGGAAGCACAGATACGCAGTATTTT; CDR3: CASSPGRGSTDTQYF
V: TRBV6-2/TRBV6-3; J: TRBJ2-1; D: TRBD2; size: NA; DNA: TGTGCCAGCAGTTACTCCAGCGGGGGGGCTTTTGAGCAGTTCTTC; CDR3: CASSYSSGGAFEQFF
V: TRBV7-2; J: TRBJ2-5; D: NA; size: few; DNA: TGTGCCAGCAGCGCCTCCGGGGTCCAAGAGACCCAGTACTTC; CDR3: CASSASGVQETQYF
V: TRBV6-2/TRBV6-3; J: TRBJ2-2; D: TRBD2; size: NA; DNA: TGTGCCAGCAGTTCTGGGACTAGGCACACCGGGGAGCTGTTTTTT; CDR3: CASSSGTRHTGELFF
V: TRBV16; J: TRBJ1-1; D: NA; size: NA; DNA: TGTGCCAGCAGCCAAATGGGGGACACTGAAGCTTTCTTT; CDR3: CASSQMGDTEAFF
V: TRBV4-3; J: TRBJ2-7; D: NA; size: NA; DNA: TGCGCCAGCAGCCAAGTTGGGCGGGACTTCACCTACGAGCAGTACTTC; CDR3: CASSQVGRDFTYEQYF
V: TRBV6-5; J: TRBJ1-1; D: NA; size: NA; DNA: TGTGCCAGCAGGGACCAGGGGCAGGGAGGCACTGAAGCTTTCTTT; CDR3: CASRDQGQGGTEAFF
V: TRBV10-3; J: TRBJ1-2; D: NA; size: NA; DNA: TGTGCCATCCGGGGACTCCGGAACGTCTATGGCTACACCTTC; CDR3: CAIRGLRNVYGYTF
V: TRBV4-2; J: TRBJ1-6; D: NA; size: once; DNA: TGTGCCAGCAGCCAAGGTTTAGGGCTTATTGGGTCACCCCTCCACTTT; CDR3: CASSQGLGLIGSPLHF
V: TRBV5-6; J: TRBJ2-2; D: TRBD1; size: NA; DNA: TGTGCCAGCAGCGACAGGGACACCGGGGAGCTGTTTTTT; CDR3: CASSDRDTGELFF
V: TRBV7-6; J: TRBJ1-6; D: NA; size: NA; DNA: TGTGCCAGCAGCCGCAGGGATCCCTATAATTCACCCCTCCACTTT; CDR3: CASSRRDPYNSPLHF
V: TRBV5-1; J: TRBJ1-1; D: NA; size: few; DNA: TGCGCCAGCAGCGTAACGACGAACACTGAAGCTTTCTTT; CDR3: CASSVTTNTEAFF
V: TRBV12-5; J: TRBJ2-1; D: TRBD1; size: NA; DNA: TGTGCTAGTGGCCTTCAACAGGGGGCAGGGGAGCAGTTCTTC; CDR3: CASGLQQGAGEQFF
V: TRBV5-1; J: TRBJ1-6; D: NA; size: NA; DNA: TGCGCCAGCAGCTTCGGGGCTAATTCACCCCTCCACTTT; CDR3: CASSFGANSPLHF
V: TRBV7-2; J: TRBJ2-1; D: NA; size: NA; DNA: TGTGCCAGTCGGGATAGCGGCGCCTACAATGAGCAGTTCTTC; CDR3: CASRDSGAYNEQFF
V: TRBV5-1; J: TRBJ1-4; D: NA; size: NA; DNA: TGCGCCAGCAGCGTTGGACAGCTTAATGAAAAACTGTTTTTT; CDR3: CASSVGQLNEKLFF
V: TRBV4-2; J: TRBJ1-6; D: TRBD1; size: NA; DNA: TGTGCCAGCAGCCTCCGGGACAGTATTAATTCACCCCTCCACTTT; CDR3: CASSLRDSINSPLHF
V: TRBV28; J: TRBJ1-5; D: NA; size: NA; DNA: TGTGCCAGCAGTTTAGGGGACATCCTTAGCAATCAGCCCCAGCATTTT; CDR3: CASSLGDILSNQPQHF
V: TRBV2; J: TRBJ1-4; D: NA; size: NA; DNA: TGTGCCAGCAGTGACGGGGGTACAACTAATGAAAAACTGTTTTTT; CDR3: CASSDGGTTNEKLFF
V: TRBV29-1; J: TRBJ2-1; D: NA; size: once; DNA: TGCAGCACCGAGGCCCGGGCGTACAATGAGCAGTTCTTC; CDR3: CSTEARAYNEQFF